This T cell receptor beta chain emerged from a study of T cell repertoires in cytomegalovirus infection. Overall study: In public TCR beta signatures, there were indications of both CMV infection and matching HLA type. Study-level points and caveats: HLA-C-restricted CMV clonotypes gave the most frequent clonotype in two of eight donors.

This clonotype was detected a few times. Its antigen is as yet unknown. TCRdb passed the reads through MiXCR, listing each CDR3 protein once. The sample has around 230,000 distinct CDR3 sequences; approximately 6.7% are singletons. The CDR3 totals 20 residues. V lost 7 bases, J lost 1 base, and 30 bases lay in between. The sequenced sample consisted of PBMCs. The TCR comes from a human donor in good health (CMV status not recorded). Some clones in this sample may be carry-over from other donors' samples. The gene calls are TRBV12-3 or TRBV12-4 and TRBJ2-3; a possible D gene is TRBD2 (7 bases). CDR3 amino acids: CASKKISRGGILLGTDTQYF. CDR3 sequence (DNA): TGTGCCAGCAAAAAAATTAGCCGCGGGGGCATTCTGCTAGGCACAGATACGCAGTATTTT.